This T cell receptor beta chain stems from a study of PD-1 and CTLA-4 blockade in melanoma. Sequenced by immunoSEQ multiplex PCR; TCRdb stores in-frame clones only, minus some. The sample includes 7,000 to 9,000 clones, 80% of them seen just once. Per germline, CDR1 KGHSH and CDR2 LQKENI. The CDR3 is 14 amino acids. With 1 base removed from V and 5 bases from J, the gap between germline ends came to 9 bases. The material sequenced was CD8+ T cells from peripheral blood, taken before anti-PD-1 treatment. This chain links TRBV18 with TRBJ1-3; D may be TRBD1 (5 bases). The TCR originated in a human donor with melanoma. The CDR3 is CASSPQDNRNTIYF. CDR3 bases: TGTGCCAGCTCACCACAGGACAACCGAAACACCATATATTTT. The variable domain in full, with the rest retrieved from reference TRBV18 and TRBJ1-3, is NAGVMQNPRHLVRRRGQEARLRCSPMKGHSHVYWYRQLPEEGLKFMVYLQKENIIDESGMPKERFSAEFPKEGPSILRIQQVVRGDSAAYFCASSPQDNRNTIYFGEGSWLTVV.